These T cell receptor beta chains were read from a single sample in a study of T-cell memory formation after mild COVID-19. One entry per CDR3 protein results from TCRdb running MiXCR on the 5' RACE reads. This table has over 120,000 distinct CDR3 sequences, 20% to 25% appearing once. The sequencing input was PBMCs or a T cell subset sorted from them (not recorded which). The receptors here all came from an adult woman who had mild COVID-19 (a few samples of this study predate the infection). Cell type and time point are not known. Each CDR3 is given without its conserved first and last residue.

CDR3	J	V
ASSVKDRSDEKLF	TRBJ1-4	TRBV9
ALLEGYGSPLH	TRBJ1-6	TRBV30
ASSVEGLRQETQY	TRBJ2-5	TRBV9
ASSPAGDRGHEQY	TRBJ2-7	TRBV19
ASSYKASGVSYEQY	TRBJ2-7	TRBV6-6
ASIRDRGGTEAF	TRBJ1-1	TRBV12-3/TRBV12-4
ASSTWDRGFGQPQH	TRBJ1-5	TRBV12-3/TRBV12-4
ASSVVRQSTNTGELF	TRBJ2-2	TRBV9
ASSPDRVGDGYT	TRBJ1-2	TRBV7-9
ASSQEYTGPTEAF	TRBJ1-1	TRBV4-1
ASSLRPPEQF	TRBJ2-1	TRBV12-3/TRBV12-4
ASSEGAYRREMPPCYT	TRBJ1-2	TRBV6-1
ASGPIAGVTDTQY	TRBJ2-3	TRBV7-9
ASSQDPPGTGSSYEQY	TRBJ2-7	TRBV4-1
SAGGITNYGYT	TRBJ1-2	TRBV29-1
SAIEAESRGDTQY	TRBJ2-3	TRBV20-1
ASRLAGAGELF	TRBJ2-2	TRBV11-2
ATSDLQGEETQY	TRBJ2-5	TRBV24-1
ASSLADGGYTGELF	TRBJ2-2	TRBV7-9
ASSLRTSGNTGELF	TRBJ2-2	TRBV11-3
ASSEYIRAYEQY	TRBJ2-7	TRBV2
ASSVGGDALYNEQF	TRBJ2-1	TRBV9
ASSLAGPYEQY	TRBJ2-7	TRBV5-6
ASSQDGDNSYEQY	TRBJ2-7	TRBV4-1
ASSQERLNTEAF	TRBJ1-1	TRBV4-1
SVEWGNYGYT	TRBJ1-2	TRBV29-1
ATSGQGTEQY	TRBJ2-7	TRBV15
ASSLAGAVAAF	TRBJ1-1	TRBV6-2/TRBV6-3
ATRGTGEYEQF	TRBJ2-1	TRBV24-1
ASSEASGTYNEQF	TRBJ2-1	TRBV6-1
ASSLTPEYEQY	TRBJ2-7	TRBV7-6
ASVQGAKSVYTEAF	TRBJ1-1	TRBV21-1
ASSLTSGIRNEQF	TRBJ2-1	TRBV7-8
ASSPKTSGRVDEQF	TRBJ2-1	TRBV12-3/TRBV12-4
ASTNSQGHTEAF	TRBJ1-1	TRBV6-5
ASSQGAYGNTIY	TRBJ1-3	TRBV4-1
ASSHGTSGSYNEQF	TRBJ2-1	TRBV5-1
ASSLGPILTTNEKLF	TRBJ1-4	TRBV7-2
SARAPAETQY	TRBJ2-5	TRBV20-1
ASSPLEDEQY	TRBJ2-7	TRBV7-6
ASSWQVEYEQY	TRBJ2-7	TRBV11-1
ASSASGDRPFGEQY	TRBJ2-7	TRBV7-9
ASSTLHGVGTEAF	TRBJ1-1	TRBV9
ASSVQAGGLYEQY	TRBJ2-7	TRBV9
ASCRQGAFEKLF	TRBJ1-4	TRBV27
ASSYGFDAEAF	TRBJ1-1	TRBV6-5
ASSQDETGHMEQF	TRBJ2-1	TRBV4-2
ASSLGGDTEAF	TRBJ1-1	TRBV12-3/TRBV12-4
SVGDPGAQETQY	TRBJ2-5	TRBV29-1
SVGLEWTGELF	TRBJ2-2	TRBV29-1
ASSLGQSPYEQY	TRBJ2-7	TRBV7-9